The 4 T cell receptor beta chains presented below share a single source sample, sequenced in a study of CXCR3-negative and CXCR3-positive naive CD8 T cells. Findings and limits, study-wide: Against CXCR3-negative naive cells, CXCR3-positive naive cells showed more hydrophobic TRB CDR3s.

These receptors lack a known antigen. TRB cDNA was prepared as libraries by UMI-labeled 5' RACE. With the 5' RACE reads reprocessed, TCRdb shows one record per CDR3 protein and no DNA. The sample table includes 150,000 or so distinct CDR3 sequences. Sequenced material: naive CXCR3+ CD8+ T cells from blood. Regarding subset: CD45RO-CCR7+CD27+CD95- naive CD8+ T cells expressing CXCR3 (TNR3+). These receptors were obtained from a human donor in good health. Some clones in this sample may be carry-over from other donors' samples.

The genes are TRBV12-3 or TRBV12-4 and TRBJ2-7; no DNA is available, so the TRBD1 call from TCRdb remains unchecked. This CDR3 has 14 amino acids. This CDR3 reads CASSFGWGSYEQYF.

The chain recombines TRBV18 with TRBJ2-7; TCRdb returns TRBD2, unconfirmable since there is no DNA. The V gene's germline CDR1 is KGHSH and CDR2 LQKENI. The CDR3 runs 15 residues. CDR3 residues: CASSPTPSQPQEQYF.

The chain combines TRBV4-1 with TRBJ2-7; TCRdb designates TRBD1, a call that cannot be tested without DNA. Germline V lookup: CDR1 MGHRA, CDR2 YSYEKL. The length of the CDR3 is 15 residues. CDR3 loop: CASSQGSGGLYEQYF.

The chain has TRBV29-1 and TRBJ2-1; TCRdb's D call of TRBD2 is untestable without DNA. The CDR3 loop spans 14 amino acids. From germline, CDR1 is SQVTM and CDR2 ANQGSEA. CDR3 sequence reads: CSGLSGGAWNEQFF.